This T cell receptor beta chain was captured in a study of cytomegalovirus exposure and HLA in healthy donors. Study details: A preliminary data release comprised tens of millions of unique TCRs obtained from HLA-typed donors.

Whole-study findings and limits: Cytomegalovirus association was assigned to more than 150 TCR beta chains. Immune exposure information comprised only CMV serostatus. In a later analysis, a missense DCLRE1C variant was linked to TCR beta V- and J-gene trimming.

PCR was performed using 60 Vbeta and 13 Jbeta primers. Sequencing was performed with immunoSEQ multiplex PCR; in TCRdb, only in-frame clones are kept and a portion is missing. The top ten clones hold 5.5% to 7.5% of a sample with 140,000 or so clones, approximately 72% of them seen once. V lost 3 bases and J lost 5, with 16 bases in between. The length of the CDR3 is 15 residues. Germline lookup yields CDR1 MDHEN and CDR2 SYDVKM. A note on this clone: Its antigen is unknown.

This clonotype originated in a woman between 55 and 75 years old in good health and CMV-seronegative. Sequenced: PBMCs. The chain has TRBV28 and TRBJ1-1; D uncertain. CDR3 nucleotides: TGTGCCAGCAGTTTGGCGCGAGGGCTCCGGACTGAAGCTTTCTTT. Its translation: CASSLARGLRTEAFF.